A single sample gave rise to the 6 T cell receptor beta chains below, sequenced in a study of T cell clonality in common variable immunodeficiency. The table came from immunoSEQ multiplex PCR; TCRdb's copy has only in-frame clones and leaves some out. This table holds 50,000 to 60,000 clones with no singletons; the top ten claim 5.4%. The sequencing sample was made of peripheral blood mononuclear cells. The receptors here all came from a person aged 18-69 years in good health.

This clone was counted at least ten times. The CDR3 end is not reached by the read, which stops 3 residues before it; the germline J gene fills it in. The chain links TRBV30 to TRBJ1-1; possibly TRBD1 for D (5 bases). The CDR3 length is 14 residues. Germline lookup yields CDR1 GTSNPN and CDR2 SVGIG (reference sequence). The V end lost 0 bases, the J end lost 3 bases, and 11 bases lay between the germline ends. CDR3 region: CAWSVTIGDTEAFF. Incomplete CDR3 DNA: TGTGCCTGGAGTGTTACAATAGGGGACACTGAA. Based on the CDR3 plus reference TRBV30 and TRBJ1-1, the full variable domain is SQTIHQWPATLVQPVGSPLSLECTVEGTSNPNLYWYRQAAGRGLQLLFYSVGIGQISSEVPQNLSASRPQDRQFILSSKKLLLSDSGFYLCAWSVTIGDTEAFFGQGTRLTVV.

This clone was seen many times. The read is 3 residues too short to cover the CDR3 end, so that end is filled in from the germline J gene. The chain carries TRBV20-1 and TRBJ2-3; TRBD2 is a possible D gene (5 bases). Between the trimmed V and J ends, which lost 5 bases and 2 bases, there was a span of 23 bases. Germline CDR1 DFQATT, CDR2 SNEGSKA (reference sequence). The CDR3 consists of 17 residues. The CDR3: CSADKPIGSVDTDTQYF. Incomplete CDR3 DNA: TGCAGTGCTGACAAACCGATTGGTAGCGTAGACACAGATACG.

This clone was seen many times. The sequenced fragment ends 3 residues before the CDR3 boundary, so the rest is inferred from the germline J gene. The genes are TRBV4-1 and TRBJ2-3, with 9 bases matching TRBD2. V dropped 4 bases and J dropped 2; count of bases not matched to a gene: 10. This CDR3 spans 17 amino acids. Looked up from germline, CDR1 is MGHRA and CDR2 is YSYEKL. The CDR3 loop is CASSPKAGLAYTDTQYF. The CDR3 DNA, read in part, is TGCGCCAGCAGCCCGAAGGCGGGACTAGCTTACACAGATACG.

This clone was picked up many times. The CDR3 end is not reached by the read, which stops 3 residues before it; the germline J gene fills it in. The J gene is TRBJ2-7, the V gene TRBV30; TRBD1 matches at 7 bases. The CDR3 is 14 amino acids. The germline V gene encodes CDR1 GTSNPN and CDR2 SVGIG (reference sequence). The V and J ends lost 4 bases and 2 bases, in that order; junction bases with no gene match: 8. Here the CDR3 reads CAWNRQGGTYEQYF. The CDR3 DNA, read in part, is TGTGCCTGGAATCGACAGGGTGGAACCTACGAG.

Ten or more counts support this clone. The read comes to an end 3 residues before the CDR3 does, leaving the germline J gene to fill in the end. The V and J genes are TRBV2 and TRBJ2-2; weak D call: TRBD2 (5 bases). Per germline, CDR1 SNHLY and CDR2 FYNNEI. V gave up 5 bases and J gave up 1 base, with 5 bases separating them. This CDR3 region has 13 residues. The chain's CDR3 is CASSSGNTGELFF. CDR3 DNA (partial): TGTGCCAGCAGTAGCGGGAACACCGGGGAG.

This clone has ten or more counts. The read terminates 3 residues ahead of where the CDR3 ends, so the germline J gene completes it. V is TRBV6-1 and J is TRBJ1-1; no definite D call. CDR3 length equals 14 residues. V was clipped by 3 bases and J by 2 bases, with 10 bases between them. In germline, CDR1 is MNHNS, CDR2 SASEGT. The sequenced CDR3 bases are TGTGCCAGCAGTGAGTTAAATGTTAACACTGAA. It translates to CASSELNVNTE. Given in full, the CDR3 is CASSELNVNTEAFF.